Listed below are T cell receptor beta chains from one sample, sequenced in a study of T cells in Graves' hyperthyroidism and ophthalmopathy. TCRdb called the multiplex PCR reads again in MiXCR, with one record for every CDR3 protein. This sample has roughly 660,000 distinct CDR3 sequences, with roughly 17% found just once. Material for sequencing was blood. The receptors shown here come from a man aged 50 or older with Graves' hyperthyroidism. Each CDR3 is given with its conserved first and last residue. The order of the fields is V gene, D gene, J gene, clone size, CDR3 length, CDR3 protein, CDR3 DNA. D genes are given only for firm matches. The size entry gives once, few, many or a size class.

TRBV10-3	TRBD2	TRBJ2-7	many	16	CATRSGTSGSQYEQYF	TGTGCCACAAGATCCGGGACTAGCGGGAGTCAGTACGAGCAGTACTTC
TRBV7-9	.	TRBJ2-5	many	15	CASSPWAGRQETQYF	TGTGCCAGCAGCCCCTGGGCGGGCCGACAAGAGACCCAGTACTTC
TRBV7-8	.	TRBJ1-6	few	15	CASSFGRTYNSPLHF	TGTGCCAGCAGCTTTGGACGGACCTATAATTCACCCCTCCACTTT
TRBV10-3	.	TRBJ2-3	many	12	CAISESFPTQYF	TGTGCCATCAGTGAGTCCTTCCCTACGCAGTATTTT
TRBV7-3	.	TRBJ1-1	few	13	CASSEDIGTEAFF	TGTGCCAGCAGCGAAGATATAGGAACTGAAGCTTTCTTT
TRBV11-3	.	TRBJ1-4	many	17	CASSLVSHRGSNEKLFF	TGTGCCAGCAGCTTAGTTTCGCACCGGGGTTCTAATGAAAAACTGTTTTTT
TRBV15	.	TRBJ1-4	many	15	CATSRDLGEARKLFF	TGTGCCACCAGCAGAGATTTGGGGGAAGCGAGGAAACTGTTTTTT
TRBV2	TRBD2	TRBJ2-1	few	17	CASSWQGLAGGYNEQFF	TGTGCCAGCAGTTGGCAGGGTCTGGCGGGAGGGTACAATGAGCAGTTCTTC
TRBV7-9	TRBD2	TRBJ2-1	many	16	CASSLWTSGRVNEQFF	TGTGCCAGCAGCTTGTGGACTAGCGGGAGAGTAAATGAGCAGTTCTTC
TRBV7-2	TRBD2	TRBJ2-2	few	16	CASSLVLAGNTGELFF	TGTGCCAGCAGCTTAGTGCTAGCGGGAAACACCGGGGAGCTGTTTTTT
TRBV7-8	.	TRBJ1-5	many	14	CASSPRQGNQPQHF	TGTGCCAGCAGCCCCCGGCAGGGAAATCAGCCCCAGCATTTT